This TCR beta chain was recorded in a study of beta chain features in type 1 diabetes. On the study more broadly: Cells sorted and examined across all samples totaled approximately 110 million. The study's findings and limits: VDJ junctions from patients with type 1 diabetes contained fewer insertions and more deletions. All four CD4+ subsets from Type 1 diabetes patients carried moderately but significantly shorter TCRB CDR3s.

It was one heparinised blood draw, averaging about 116 mL, that each donor gave. The junction had 3 bases not matched to a gene; V was cut back by 0 bases and J by 0 bases. CDR1 SGHDT and CDR2 YYEEEE come from the germline V gene. The CDR3 is 17 residues long. Expressed TCRB transcripts were sequenced, since all the RNA that had been isolated was reverse transcribed. TCRdb's copy holds only in-frame clones and misses some; the assay was immunoSEQ multiplex PCR. The sample yields some 270,000 clones, about 11% seen once. Of note for this clone: Its antigen is undetermined.

The receptor was isolated from a man younger than 45 with type 1 diabetes. The sequenced material came from naive CD4+ T cells from blood. The chain is built from TRBV5-6 and TRBJ2-1; 10 bases are shared with TRBD2. The CDR3: CASSLGGTSVSYNEQFF. CDR3 DNA sequence: TGTGCCAGCAGCTTGGGAGGGACTAGCGTCTCCTACAATGAGCAGTTCTTC.